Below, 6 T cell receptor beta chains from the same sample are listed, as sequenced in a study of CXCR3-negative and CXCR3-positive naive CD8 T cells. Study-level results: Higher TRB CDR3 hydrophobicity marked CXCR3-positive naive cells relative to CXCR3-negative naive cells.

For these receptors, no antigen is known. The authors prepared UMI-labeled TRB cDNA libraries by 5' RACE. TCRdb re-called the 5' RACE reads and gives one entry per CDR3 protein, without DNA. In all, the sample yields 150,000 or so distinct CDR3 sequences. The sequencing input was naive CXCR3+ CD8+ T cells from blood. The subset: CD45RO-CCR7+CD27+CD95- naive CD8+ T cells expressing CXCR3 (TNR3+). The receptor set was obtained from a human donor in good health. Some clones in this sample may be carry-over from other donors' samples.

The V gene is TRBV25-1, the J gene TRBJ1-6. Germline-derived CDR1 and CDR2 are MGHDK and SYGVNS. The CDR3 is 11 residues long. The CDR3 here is CASSEGPLLHF.

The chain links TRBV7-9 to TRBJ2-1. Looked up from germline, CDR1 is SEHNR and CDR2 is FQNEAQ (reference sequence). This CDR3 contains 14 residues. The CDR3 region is CASSLAWGYNEQFF.

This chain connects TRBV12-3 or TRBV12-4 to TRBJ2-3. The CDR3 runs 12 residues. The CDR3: CASSPESDTQYF.

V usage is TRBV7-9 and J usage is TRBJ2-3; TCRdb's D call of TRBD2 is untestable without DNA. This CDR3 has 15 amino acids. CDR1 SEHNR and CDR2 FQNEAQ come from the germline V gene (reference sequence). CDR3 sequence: CASSLLAHSTDTQYF.

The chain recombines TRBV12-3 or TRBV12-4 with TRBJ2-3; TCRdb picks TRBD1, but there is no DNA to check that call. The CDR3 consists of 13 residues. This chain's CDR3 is CASTSQGGDTQYF.

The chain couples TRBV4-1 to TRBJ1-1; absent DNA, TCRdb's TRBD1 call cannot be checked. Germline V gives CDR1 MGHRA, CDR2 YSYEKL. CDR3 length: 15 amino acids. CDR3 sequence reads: CASSQAGAGGTEAFF.